This T cell receptor beta chain is from a study of memory B cells and T cells in multiple sclerosis (dated by TCRdb to 2016 to 2018). For the study in its entirety: The study compared TCR beta repertoires of autoproliferating peripheral T cells with brain lesion-infiltrating T cells in multiple sclerosis patients. TCR sequencing involved a couple of multiple sclerosis patients from whom brain lesions at autopsy or brain-infiltrating cells from biopsy were available. Beyond this particular receptor, the publication reports: Clone-set sizes varied between compartments, which affected the numbers of shared clonotypes and made normalization necessary.

CDR1 and CDR2 (GTSNPN, SVGIG) derive from the germline V gene (reference sequence). The junction shows trimming of 5 bases on V and 2 bases on J, plus 6 bases between the germline ends. The CDR3 spans 12 residues, from the cysteine through the phenylalanine. The retained sequence is limited to the CDR3, 36 bases, with the frame set at the first base. TCRbeta CDR3 regions were amplified from extracted genomic DNA using the immunoSEQ Platform. Multiplex PCR, high-throughput sequencing and a vendor bioinformatics pipeline were brought together in the immunoSEQ assay. The study's processing was this. After discarding non-productive sequences and any CDR3s under 4 amino acids in length, clonotype frequencies were recalculated for each sample. In immunoSEQ Analyzer 2.0, shared clonotypes were identified as those with identical CDR3 amino acid, V gene and J gene sequences. Repertoire overlap was normalized by dividing shared clonotype counts by the product of both clone-set sizes, scaled by 1000 into arbitrary units. TCRdb holds this immuneACCESS table with in-frame rearrangements only. Some clones are missing; in checked studies, unresolved V genes explain under half, and the rest has no known cause. V and J calls and clone size are copied from that table; D and trimming were computed from the DNA. This sample holds around 50,000 clones; around 79% were observed only once. In total, the top ten clones hold approximately 1.2% of the sample.

On this clone: This receptor's antigen is unknown. Per-base qualities were not stored, and no clone one base away is much larger.

After stimulus-free culture of CFSE-labeled PBMCs, the autoproliferating (CFSEdim) and non-proliferating (CFSEhi) T cell fractions were sequenced separately. A total of some 5x10^7 CFSE-labeled PBMCs were cultured for roughly 7 days without stimulus, and replicate wells were then pooled. PBMCs were labeled with around 0.5 uM CFSE and cultured in serum-free AIM-V medium without exogenous stimuli. PBMCs were obtained by Ficoll density gradient centrifugation and kept cryopreserved until use. Using a FACSAria III, live 7-AAD-negative cells were sorted, then washed with PBS and stored frozen at -80 degrees C as dry pellets.

The sequence derives from a human donor with multiple sclerosis. The chain links TRBV30 with TRBJ2-2, with no reliable assignment of the D segment. Sequencing used PBMCs from blood kept in culture. The DNA is as follows: TGTGCCTGGTCCTACAACACCGGGGAGCTGTTTTTT. Its protein product is CAWSYNTGELFF. The CDR3, completed at both ends by the reference TRBV30 and TRBJ2-2 genes, gives the full variable domain SQTIHQWPATLVQPVGSPLSLECTVEGTSNPNLYWYRQAAGRGLQLLFYSVGIGQISSEVPQNLSASRPQDRQFILSSKKLLLSDSGFYLCAWSYNTGELFFGEGSRLTVL.